These 2 T cell receptor beta chains came from one sample sequenced in a study of human T cells and chemical hapten exposure. From whole blood left unfractionated, total RNA was extracted. TCRdb itself ran the 5' RACE reads through MiXCR, one entry per CDR3 protein. The profile shows 110,000 to 150,000 distinct CDR3 sequences, 3.5% to 5% of them singletons. The receptor set was obtained from a female donor in good health.

This clonotype was observed many times. This sequence joins TRBV12-3 or TRBV12-4 and TRBJ2-7; 8 nucleotides agree with TRBD1. V shed 6 bases and J 2 bases; nucleotides not matched to a gene: 12. The CDR3 is 16 amino acids. CDR3 in DNA: TGTGCCAGCAGCCCCTCCTCGGACAGGGACCCCTACGAGCAGTACTTC. Translation gives CASSPSSDRDPYEQYF.

The gene calls are TRBV6-6 and TRBJ1-1, with 9 positions matching TRBD1. Germline V gene data show CDR1 as MNHNY and CDR2 as SVGAGI (reference sequence). The length of the CDR3 is 14 residues. J lost 5 bases, V lost 5 bases, and 6 bases had no gene match. CDR3: CASSIQGAGTEAFF. As DNA, the CDR3 is TGTGCCAGCAGTATACAGGGGGCTGGGACTGAAGCTTTCTTT.